What follows are 29 T cell receptor beta chains derived from one specimen sequenced in a study of PD-1 blockade in classical Hodgkin lymphoma. The time point is: newly diagnosed, previously untreated cHL patient sample. Libraries were prepared by immunoSEQ multiplex PCR; TCRdb keeps only in-frame clonotypes and omits some of them. Found here are approximately 47,000 clones, approximately 91% of them singletons; the top ten hold around 5%. Specimen: peripheral blood mononuclear cells (PBMCs). The receptors here all came from a human donor with classical Hodgkin lymphoma.

This clone was recorded a few times. V usage is TRBV7-9 and J usage is TRBJ1-5; 7 bases agree with TRBD1. The CDR3 has 13 amino acids. V was clipped by 6 bases and J by 4 bases; unmatched bases: 3. Looked up from germline, CDR1 is SEHNR and CDR2 is FQNEAQ (reference sequence). The chain's CDR3 is CASSQGQNQPQHF. CDR3 in DNA: TGTGCCAGCAGTCAGGGACAGAATCAGCCCCAGCATTTT.

This clone was seen a single time. The chain recombines TRBV10-2 with TRBJ2-7; D uncertain. Trimming removed 6 bases from V and 4 bases from J, with 13 bases in between. This CDR3 has 13 amino acids. CDR1 is WSHSY and CDR2 is SAAADI in the germline V gene. CDR3 protein: CASSTNWAYEQYV. The CDR3 DNA reads TGCGCCAGCAGCACTAATTGGGCGTACGAGCAGTACGTC.

The chain is built from TRBV29-1 and TRBJ2-2, with D tentatively TRBD1 (6 bases). Germline CDR1 SQVTM, CDR2 ANQGSEA. V gave up 2 bases and J gave up 6 bases, with 7 bases separating them. This CDR3 spans 12 amino acids. The CDR3: CSVEQGPGELFF. DNA of the CDR3: TGCAGCGTTGAACAGGGGCCCGGGGAGCTGTTTTTT.

The rearrangement uses TRBV2 and TRBJ2-7, with 7 bases that match TRBD2. The CDR3 has 14 residues. J was trimmed by 6 bases and V by 6 bases; bases with no gene match: 11. Germline V lookup: CDR1 SNHLY, CDR2 FYNNEI. The CDR3, as DNA: TGTGCCAGCAGCGGGGGGAGGGTCGGCTTCGAGCAGTACTTC. Amino acids: CASSGGRVGFEQYF.

This chain uses TRBV5-1 with TRBJ2-1; D tentatively reads TRBD1 or TRBD2 (5 bases each). The CDR3 spans 14 residues. Trimming removed 7 bases at V and 3 bases at J, with 14 bases between. Germline loops: CDR1 SGHRS, CDR2 YFSETQ. CDR3: CASRTGTLYNEQFF. Here the CDR3 DNA reads TGCGCCAGCCGAACCGGGACGCTCTACAATGAGCAGTTCTTC.

In this sample, this clone turned up a few times. The chain joins TRBV28 to TRBJ2-3; TRBD2 matches at 9 bases. The J segment lost 0 bases and the V segment lost 4 bases, leaving 11 bases of the junction unmatched. Germline values: CDR1 MDHEN, CDR2 SYDVKM. This CDR3 comprises 18 residues. The chain's CDR3 is CASSSSYLLAGSTDTQYF. CDR3 DNA sequence: TGTGCCAGCAGTTCCTCATATCTCCTAGCGGGAAGCACAGATACGCAGTATTTT.

V usage is TRBV28 and J usage is TRBJ2-7; D gene uncertain. This CDR3 is 13 amino acids long. Trimming shortened V by 2 bases and J by 3 bases, and 8 bases separated the two germline ends. Germline-derived CDR1 and CDR2 are MDHEN and SYDVKM. This CDR3 reads CASSLRSDYEQYV. The CDR3 coding sequence is TGTGCCAGCAGTTTACGTTCGGACTACGAGCAGTACGTC.

This clone was detected only once. The V call is TRBV29-1, the J call TRBJ1-1, with D maybe TRBD1 (5 bases). The V gene's germline CDR1 is SQVTM and CDR2 ANQGSEA. The V gene lost 2 bases and the J gene lost 3 bases, with 13 bases spanning the gap. The CDR3 consists of 14 residues. CDR3 sequence reads: CSVELKMTDTEAFF. The CDR3 DNA is TGCAGCGTTGAACTGAAAATGACAGACACTGAAGCTTTCTTT.

The chain combines TRBV4-1 with TRBJ2-4; D gene uncertain. The V end was cut by 3 bases, the J end by 0 bases, with 9 bases between. Germline V gives CDR1 MGHRA, CDR2 YSYEKL. The CDR3 runs 15 residues. The CDR3 DNA reads as TGCGCCAGCAGCCAGCCTCCCCTAGCCAAAAACATTCAGTACTTC. Translating gives CASSQPPLAKNIQYF.

This chain links TRBV27 with TRBJ1-1; D is ambiguous. Germline V lookup: CDR1 MNHEY, CDR2 SMNVEV (reference sequence). Between the trimmed V and J ends, which lost 3 bases and 4 bases, there was a span of 12 bases. This CDR3 is built from 14 residues. The CDR3 region has the DNA TGTGCCAGCAGTTTCCTCGCGGTGAGCACTGAAGCTTTCTTT. Its translation: CASSFLAVSTEAFF.

The chain joins TRBV6-1 to TRBJ2-2; 9 bases agree with TRBD2. The CDR3 is 12 amino acids. CDR1 and CDR2 from the germline V gene are MNHNS and SASEGT. Trimming removed 5 bases from V and 10 bases from J; junction bases left unmatched: 2. The CDR3 loop is CASSWTSVELFF. The CDR3 coding sequence is TGTGCCAGCAGTTGGACTAGCGTGGAGCTGTTTTTT.

The chain links TRBV19 to TRBJ2-5, with 8 bases identical to TRBD1. The CDR3 has 14 amino acids. The ends lost 3 bases at V and 3 bases at J; junction bases unmatched: 3. Per germline, CDR1 LNHDA and CDR2 SQIVND (reference sequence). The CDR3: CASSMVQGEETQYF. Written as DNA, the CDR3 is TGTGCCAGTAGTATGGTACAGGGGGAAGAGACCCAGTACTTC.

The chain is built from TRBV30 and TRBJ2-3; no clear D. V gave up 3 bases and J gave up 5 bases, with 9 bases separating them. The length of the CDR3 is 12 residues. Germline loops: CDR1 GTSNPN, CDR2 SVGIG (reference sequence). As DNA, the CDR3 is TGTGCCTGGAGCGCCTTTGGAGATACGCAGTATTTT. Translated, it gives CAWSAFGDTQYF.

This clone appeared once. V gene TRBV2 combines with J gene TRBJ2-3; 9 nucleotides line up with TRBD1. CDR3 length: 14 residues. Germline CDR1 reads SNHLY; CDR2 reads FYNNEI. Trimming at V came to 1 base and at J to 6 bases, leaving 2 bases not matched to a gene. This chain's CDR3 is CASSEGTGADTQYF. CDR3 bases: TGTGCCAGCAGTGAAGGGACAGGGGCTGATACGCAGTATTTT. Full variable domain (missing parts from reference TRBV2 and TRBJ2-3): EPEVTQTPSHQVTQMGQEVILRCVPISNHLYFYWYRQILGQKVEFLVSFYNNEISEKSEIFDDQFSVERPDGSNFTLKIRSTKLEDSAMYFCASSEGTGADTQYFGPGTRLTVL.

CDR3 sequence reads: CASSETQGYGYTF. CDR3 in DNA: TGTGCCAGCAGTGAGACACAGGGCTATGGCTACACCTTC. V is TRBV6-1 and J is TRBJ1-2; D is perhaps TRBD1 (6 bases). The CDR3 loop spans 13 amino acids. Per the germline V gene, CDR1 is MNHNS and CDR2 is SASEGT. Trimming cost V 3 bases and J 4 bases, with 9 bases left between them.

The rearrangement joins TRBV11-2 to TRBJ2-7; D is possibly TRBD1 or TRBD2 (5 bases each). The CDR3 sequence is 14 residues long. The germline CDR1 and CDR2 sequences are SGHAT and FQNNGV. Trimming left V 1 base short and J 6 bases short, with 13 bases between. The CDR3 DNA reads as TGTGCCAGCAGCTTAGCTGGGACGACTGGCGAGCAGTACTTC. Amino acids: CASSLAGTTGEQYF.

V and J are TRBV9 and TRBJ2-2; D possibly uses TRBD1 or TRBD2 (5 bases each). CDR3 length equals 16 residues. CDR1 and CDR2 (germline): SGDLS, YYNGEE. V dropped 0 bases and J dropped 6 bases, with 15 bases sitting between them. As DNA, the CDR3 is TGTGCCAGCAGCGTAGGGGCAGGGCTGGGGGCCGGGGAGCTGTTTTTT. It translates to CASSVGAGLGAGELFF. Supplemented by reference TRBV9 and TRBJ2-2, the full variable domain reads DSGVTQTPKHLITATGQRVTLRCSPRSGDLSVYWYQQSLDQGLQFLIQYYNGEERAKGNILERFSAQQFPDLHSELNLSSLELGDSALYFCASSVGAGLGAGELFFGEGSRLTVL.

The chain links TRBV6-1 to TRBJ1-2; a weak D match, TRBD1 (6 bases). The CDR3 runs to 13 residues. V was clipped by 7 bases and J by 7 bases, with 16 bases between them. The germline gives CDR1 MNHNS, CDR2 SASEGT. The CDR3 DNA reads TGTGCCAGCAAGACAGGAGTGGCCGTTGGCTACACCTTC. Translation gives CASKTGVAVGYTF.

V and J are TRBV4-1 and TRBJ2-3; TRBD2 might be the D (5 bases). This CDR3 is 16 amino acids long. Germline V gene data show CDR1 as MGHRA and CDR2 as YSYEKL. V lost 4 bases to trimming and J lost 4 bases, with 18 bases between them. CDR3 in amino acids: CASSPPGGRGPDTQYF. The DNA of the CDR3 is TGCGCCAGCAGCCCCCCCGGTGGGAGAGGTCCAGATACGCAGTATTTT.

There are a few counts of this clone. The chain links TRBV6-4 to TRBJ2-1; D call uncertain. V lost 0 bases, J lost 1 base, and 10 bases lay in between. The CDR3 runs to 16 residues. Germline V lookup: CDR1 MRHNA, CDR2 SNTAGT. The CDR3 DNA is TGTGCCAGCAGTGACTCTAGCCGATCGTCCTACAATGAGCAGTTCTTC. It specifies CASSDSSRSSYNEQFF.

CDR3 DNA: TGTGCCAGCTCCCCGAGCTCCTACGAGCAGTACTTC. Its protein product is CASSPSSYEQYF. The rearrangement links TRBV18 to TRBJ2-7; D is undetermined. The V end was cut by 6 bases, the J end by 0 bases, with 6 bases between. The CDR3 consists of 12 residues. The germline CDR1 and CDR2 sequences are KGHSH and LQKENI.

This chain joins TRBV6-5 and TRBJ1-5, with D possibly TRBD1 on 5 matching bases. Trimming stripped 8 bases from V and 4 bases from J, with 12 bases between. The CDR3 runs 13 residues. CDR1 and CDR2 (germline): MNHEY, SVGAGI. In DNA form, the CDR3 reads TGTGCCAGCGCCACCGGGGGGAATCAGCCCCAGCATTTT. Protein product: CASATGGNQPQHF.

The V gene is TRBV5-1, the J gene TRBJ1-1, with D possibly TRBD1 on 6 matching bases. Trimming left V 4 bases short and J 4 bases short, with 14 bases between. The germline gives CDR1 SGHRS, CDR2 YFSETQ. This CDR3 has 14 residues. CDR3 loop: CASSLGHSSTEAFF. In DNA, the CDR3 is TGCGCCAGCAGCCTGGGACACTCCAGCACTGAAGCTTTCTTT.

The chain uses TRBV5-1 and TRBJ2-7; D ambiguous. CDR1 is SGHRS and CDR2 is YFSETQ in the germline V gene. V gave up 7 bases and J gave up 3 bases, with 11 bases separating them. The CDR3 consists of 12 residues. CDR3 amino acids: CASFESGYEQYF. The CDR3 bases are TGCGCCAGCTTCGAAAGTGGCTACGAGCAGTACTTC.

The chain joins TRBV9 to TRBJ2-2, with 10 bases matching TRBD2. CDR3 length: 17 amino acids. Germline loops: CDR1 SGDLS, CDR2 YYNGEE. The trim removed 4 bases at V and 5 bases at J, leaving 11 bases unmatched. CDR3 sequence: CASSPLAGGWVTGELFF. CDR3 sequence (DNA): TGTGCCAGCAGCCCTTTAGCGGGAGGTTGGGTAACCGGGGAGCTGTTTTTT.

The chain has TRBV5-4 and TRBJ2-3; 11 bases agree with TRBD2. The CDR3 runs to 17 residues. Germline-derived CDR1 and CDR2 are SGHNT and YYREEE (reference sequence). The trim removed 4 bases at V and 0 bases at J, leaving 7 bases unmatched. The DNA for the CDR3 is TGTGCCAGCAGCGGGACTAGCGGTCCCACTAGCACAGATACGCAGTATTTT. Translated, it gives CASSGTSGPTSTDTQYF. The full variable domain, in which reference TRBV5-4 and TRBJ2-3 provide the parts outside the CDR3, is ETGVTQSPTHLIKTRGQQVTLRCSSQSGHNTVSWYQQALGQGPQFIFQYYREEENGRGNFPPRFSGLQFPNYSSELNVNALELDDSALYLCASSGTSGPTSTDTQYFGPGTRLTVL.

This chain uses TRBV13 with TRBJ2-3, with 14 bases identical to TRBD2. The CDR3 spans 17 residues. Germline V gene data show CDR1 as PRHDT and CDR2 as FYEKMQ (reference sequence). V shed 0 bases and J 2 bases; nucleotides not matched to a gene: 1. The CDR3 region is CASSLGGLAGVTDTQYF. CDR3 DNA: TGTGCCAGCAGCTTAGGGGGACTAGCGGGAGTCACAGATACGCAGTATTTT. Variable domain in full (rest from reference TRBV13 and TRBJ2-3): AAGVIQSPRHLIKEKRETATLKCYPIPRHDTVYWYQQGPGQDPQFLISFYEKMQSDKGSIPDRFSAQQFSDYHSELNMSSLELGDSALYFCASSLGGLAGVTDTQYFGPGTRLTVL.

CDR3 DNA: TGTGCCAGCAGCTCCTGGGGTACCTCCCGCTATGGCTACACCTTC. Translation: CASSSWGTSRYGYTF. The chain has TRBV28 and TRBJ1-2; no firm D call. Trimming stripped 6 bases from V and 4 bases from J, with 18 bases between. This CDR3 comprises 15 residues. Germline CDR1 reads MDHEN; CDR2 reads SYDVKM.

This clone appeared once. This chain joins TRBV5-1 and TRBJ2-2; TRBD1 or TRBD2 may be the D gene (5 bases each). V was clipped by 5 bases and J by 0 bases, with 11 bases between them. This CDR3 comprises 15 residues. Germline lookup yields CDR1 SGHRS and CDR2 YFSETQ. CDR3 nucleotide sequence: TGCGCCAGCAGATTAACGGGACCGAACACCGGGGAGCTGTTTTTT. Encoded protein: CASRLTGPNTGELFF.